The 11 T cell receptor beta chains in this list originate from one sample, sequenced in a study of T cells in Graves' hyperthyroidism and ophthalmopathy. Amplified TCR beta CDR3 regions derived from RNA transcripts. The study used the HTBI primer set for a first-round RT-PCR of the TCR CDR3. TCRdb re-called the multiplex PCR reads through MiXCR, storing one row per CDR3 protein. This sample has under 650,000 distinct CDR3 sequences, with 15% to 20% found just once. The sequenced sample was blood. The receptor set was obtained from a woman aged 25 to 39 with Graves' hyperthyroidism.

This clonotype was picked up many times. The gene calls are TRBV28 and TRBJ2-3; D is perhaps TRBD1 (5 bases). Per germline, CDR1 MDHEN and CDR2 SYDVKM. The V and J ends lost 5 bases and 0 bases respectively, with 15 bases between them. The CDR3 contains 16 residues. The CDR3 protein is CASSPRYRPSTDTQYF. Here the CDR3 DNA reads TGTGCCAGCAGTCCCAGGTACAGGCCGAGCACAGATACGCAGTATTTT.

This clonotype has a handful of counts. The rearrangement joins TRBV19 to TRBJ1-2; D uncertain. Germline V gives CDR1 LNHDA, CDR2 SQIVND (reference sequence). V was pared by 5 bases and J by 8 bases, with 18 bases between. The CDR3 has 14 amino acids. The CDR3 loop reads CASSLSVASMGYTF. CDR3 DNA sequence: TGTGCCAGTAGTCTCTCGGTGGCATCGATGGGCTACACCTTC.

This clonotype was seen just once. The rearrangement uses TRBV19 and TRBJ1-1; D is undetermined. Trimming took off 3 bases at V and 1 base at J, with 12 bases between the two ends. The CDR3 totals 15 residues. Germline CDR1 reads LNHDA; CDR2 reads SQIVND (reference sequence). CDR3 in DNA: TGTGCCAGTAGTATGAACCCCAACCGGAACACTGAAGCTTTCTTT. Its protein is CASSMNPNRNTEAFF.

The chain employs TRBV27 and TRBJ2-5; D unresolved. V was cut by 4 bases and J by 9 bases, with 15 bases left in between. The CDR3 contains 13 residues. From germline, CDR1 is MNHEY and CDR2 SMNVEV (reference sequence). Written as DNA, the CDR3 is TGTGCCAGCAGTTATTCCCCACAAGTGGCCCAGTACTTC. Its protein is CASSYSPQVAQYF.

Ten or more counts support this clonotype. The rearrangement joins TRBV6-1 to TRBJ2-7; D unresolved. The CDR3 is 11 residues long. V lost 7 bases, J lost 3 bases, and 7 bases lay in between. Germline CDR1 is MNHNS and CDR2 is SASEGT. CDR3 DNA sequence: TGTGCCAGCATGGGATACTACGAGCAGTACTTC. Translating it yields CASMGYYEQYF.

This clonotype was recorded a few times. V gene TRBV19 combines with J gene TRBJ2-2; D is perhaps TRBD1 (6 bases). The CDR3 is made up of 14 amino acids. CDR1 and CDR2 from the germline V gene are LNHDA and SQIVND (reference sequence). V lost 7 bases and J 6 bases, leaving 15 bases between the germline ends. In DNA form, the CDR3 reads TGTGCCAGTACCGCGCAGGGACAATCCGGGGAGCTGTTTTTT. Translated, it gives CASTAQGQSGELFF.

The chain couples TRBV6-6 to TRBJ2-7, with D maybe TRBD1 (6 bases). Germline assignment: CDR1 MNHNY and CDR2 SVGAGI (reference sequence). V was cut by 2 bases and J by 2 bases, with 7 bases left in between. The CDR3 is 13 amino acids. The CDR3 DNA reads as TGTGCCAGCAGTTACCACAGGGCCTACGAGCAGTACTTC. It specifies CASSYHRAYEQYF.

Note on this clonotype: The conserved closing phenylalanine or tryptophan is absent in this CDR3, likely reflecting a read error. J is TRBJ1-5 and V is TRBV24-1, with D hard to call. Germline CDR1 reads KGHDR; CDR2 reads SFDVKD. Trimming took off 3 bases at V and 6 bases at J, with 8 bases between the two ends. This CDR3 is 13 amino acids long. CDR3 bases: TGTGCCACCAGTGATACGGGAATTCAGCCCCAGCATTCT. This codes for CATSDTGIQPQHS.

This chain links TRBV20-1 with TRBJ2-2; no firm D call. This CDR3 region has 14 residues. CDR1 and CDR2 (germline): DFQATT, SNEGSKA (reference sequence). Trimming cost V 2 bases and J 1 base, with 8 bases left between them. This chain's CDR3 is CSARPLRNTGELFF. CDR3 DNA sequence: TGCAGTGCTAGACCTCTGAGGAACACCGGGGAGCTGTTTTTT.

This clonotype was counted at least ten times. V gene TRBV28 combines with J gene TRBJ1-5; the D gene is possibly TRBD1 (6 bases). The germline V gene has CDR1 MDHEN and CDR2 SYDVKM. This CDR3 region has 15 residues. Deletions cut 9 bases from V and 8 bases from J, with 23 bases between. The CDR3 is CASYGPGAGKKPQHF. CDR3 sequence (DNA): TGTGCCAGTTACGGCCCGGGGGCAGGTAAGAAGCCCCAGCATTTT.

This clonotype has a handful of counts. The chain has TRBV6-1 and TRBJ2-3; 8 nucleotides agree with TRBD1. The CDR3 is 14 residues long. Germline CDR1 reads MNHNS; CDR2 reads SASEGT. Unmatched junction bases numbered 3, after V lost 7 bases and J lost 0 bases. The CDR3 DNA follows: TGTGCCAGCACCCGGACAGGGAGCACAGATACGCAGTATTTT. This codes for CASTRTGSTDTQYF.